This entry is about one T cell receptor (beta chain). In the authors' workflow: From reference gene primer amplification, estimates of nucleated cell counts were derived. Assay used: immunoSEQ multiplex PCR; TCRdb lists only in-frame clones, some missing. Clone size and the V and J calls come from that table; the DNA yielded D and trimming. The data hold 200,000 to 250,000 clones, with around 90% observed a single time. The CDR3 is 16 amino acids. Germline lookup yields CDR1 SGHAT and CDR2 FQNNGV. Between the trimmed V and J ends, which lost 3 bases and 0 bases, there was a span of 14 bases. This entry belongs to a study of blood T cell repertoires in COVID-19. Study background: There were acute and convalescent COVID-19 samples, and they came from the United States, Italy and Spain. In each case, the material was cDNA or gDNA derived from T cells, B-cell-depleted T cells, or PBMCs.

The chain is built from TRBV11-2 and TRBJ1-1; the D gene is possibly TRBD1 (5 bases). The sample was peripheral blood. This clonotype was sampled from a young woman who had recovered from COVID-19. In DNA, the CDR3 is TGTGCCAGCAGCTTCCTCGGGACTCGTTTGAACACTGAAGCTTTCTTT. It codes for CASSFLGTRLNTEAFF.